The 26 T cell receptor beta chains below all came from one sample that was sequenced in a study of blood T cells in healthy people across ages. Through a sample-barcoded 5' primer and a J-beta primer mix, a second PCR was run for about 7 to 12 cycles. Via MiXCR, TCRdb re-called the 5' RACE reads, giving one row per CDR3 protein. The sample has fewer than 800,000 distinct CDR3 sequences, about a third seen once. Input material: blood. The receptors come from a woman older than 75 in good health.

Comment on this clonotype: This CDR3 fails to terminate in the conserved phenylalanine or tryptophan, so it likely reflects a read error. No DNA is shown, since the ends of the CDR3 on it are uncertain; the CDR3 is the one TCRdb lists. The V and J genes are TRBV12-3 or TRBV12-4 and TRBJ2-7; the tabulated D call, TRBD2, remains unverified against the DNA. Including both end residues, the CDR3 is 15 amino acids long. The chain's CDR3 is CASKRTSGGPYEQYS.

This clonotype occurred many times. The chain links TRBV3-1 to TRBJ2-1; maybe TRBD1 (5 bases). Trimming removed 1 base at V and 0 bases at J, with 10 bases between. This CDR3 spans 16 amino acids. Per germline, CDR1 LGHDT and CDR2 YNNKEL (reference sequence). DNA of the CDR3: TGTGCCAGCAGCCAAGTGGGGCAGGTCTCCTACAATGAGCAGTTCTTC. Its protein product is CASSQVGQVSYNEQFF.

This clonotype came up once. The V call is TRBV18, the J call TRBJ1-3; D uncertain. CDR1 is KGHSH, CDR2 LQKENI, per germline. Trimming removed 1 base at V and 0 bases at J, with 13 bases between. The CDR3 is 17 residues long. CDR3 nucleotides: TGTGCCAGCTCACCACTTCCTGGCAGGAGCTCTGGAAACACCATATATTTT. Encoded protein: CASSPLPGRSSGNTIYF.

This clonotype was counted at least ten times. The chain is built from TRBV6-5 and TRBJ2-1, with D possibly being TRBD1 (5 bases). This CDR3 comprises 15 residues. V shed 0 bases and J shed 7 bases, with 13 bases lying between them. Germline V gene lookup returns CDR1 MNHEY and CDR2 SVGAGI. CDR3 sequence: CASSYSMETENEQFF. The CDR3 bases are TGTGCCAGCAGTTACTCGATGGAGACAGAGAATGAGCAGTTCTTC.

This clonotype has more than one count but fewer than ten. The rearrangement joins TRBV7-3 to TRBJ2-5; the match to TRBD1 covers 12 bases. J lost 11 bases, V lost 4 bases, and 11 bases had no gene match. This CDR3 has 15 residues. The germline CDR1 and CDR2 sequences are SGHTA and FQGTGA. This chain's CDR3 is CASSSGQGASNEQYF. CDR3 nucleotide sequence: TGTGCCAGCAGCTCGGGACAGGGGGCTTCTAATGAGCAGTACTTC.

This clonotype has only a few counts. The V call is TRBV30, the J call TRBJ2-3; 8 positions agree with TRBD2. The CDR3 extends over 14 amino acids. Germline values: CDR1 GTSNPN, CDR2 SVGIG (reference sequence). The J segment lost 6 bases and the V segment lost 5 bases, leaving 10 bases of the junction unmatched. The CDR3, as DNA: TGTGCCTGGTCGCGGGGGGCCCGCGGGGATACGCAGTATTTT. Protein sequence: CAWSRGARGDTQYF.

This clonotype was counted ten times or more. The chain combines TRBV6-6 with TRBJ1-2; 7 bases match TRBD1. The germline V gene has CDR1 MNHNY and CDR2 SVGAGI (reference sequence). This CDR3 has 13 residues. With 6 bases clipped from V and 4 bases from J, the junction kept 5 bases outside the gene matches. CDR3 sequence: CASSATGSYGYTF. CDR3 nucleotides: TGTGCCAGCAGCGCGACAGGGAGCTATGGCTACACCTTC.

The chain couples TRBV20-1 to TRBJ1-5, with D perhaps TRBD1 (5 bases). Looked up from germline, CDR1 is DFQATT and CDR2 is SNEGSKA (reference sequence). Deletions cut 6 bases from V and 6 bases from J, with 15 bases between. The CDR3 has 13 amino acids. The CDR3 DNA is TGCAGTGCGTCCACAGGTTACAGTCAGCCCCAGCATTTT. Its protein product is CSASTGYSQPQHF.

The chain employs TRBV30 and TRBJ1-2; 7 nucleotides line up with TRBD1. Trimming at V came to 3 bases and at J to 0 bases, leaving 4 bases not matched to a gene. Per germline, CDR1 GTSNPN and CDR2 SVGIG (reference sequence). The CDR3 has 14 residues. The CDR3 loop reads CAWSLTGSNYGYTF. DNA for the CDR3: TGTGCCTGGAGCTTGACAGGGTCTAACTATGGCTACACCTTC. Drawing the rest from reference TRBV30 and TRBJ1-2, the complete variable domain is SQTIHQWPATLVQPVGSPLSLECTVEGTSNPNLYWYRQAAGRGLQLLFYSVGIGQISSEVPQNLSASRPQDRQFILSSKKLLLSDSGFYLCAWSLTGSNYGYTFGSGTRLTVV.

This clonotype turned up a few times. The chain recombines TRBV3-1 with TRBJ1-5; D gene unclear. This CDR3 region has 15 residues. The V gene lost 0 bases and the J gene lost 7 bases, with 13 bases spanning the gap. The germline V gene has CDR1 LGHDT and CDR2 YNNKEL (reference sequence). The CDR3 DNA sequence: TGTGCCAGCAGCCAAGAGATAACAATTTCACAGCCCCAGCATTTT. Its protein product is CASSQEITISQPQHF. Variable domain in full (rest from reference TRBV3-1 and TRBJ1-5): DTAVSQTPKYLVTQMGNDKSIKCEQNLGHDTMYWYKQDSKKFLKIMFSYNNKELIINETVPNRFSPKSPDKAHLNLHINSLELGDSAVYFCASSQEITISQPQHFGDGTRLSIL.

The chain is built from TRBV4-2 and TRBJ1-1; D not resolved. The CDR3 covers 13 residues. CDR1 is LGHNA and CDR2 is YNFKEQ in the germline V gene. V was cut by 2 bases and J by 10 bases, with 14 bases left in between. The CDR3 DNA reads as TGTGCCAGCAGCCAAAACATCCGGGGAGGAGCTTTCTTT. It translates to CASSQNIRGGAFF.

The DNA for the CDR3 is TGTGCCTGGAGTGTACGTTCTACAGGCTCTGAAGCTTTCTTT. Amino acids: CAWSVRSTGSEAFF. The V call is TRBV30, the J call TRBJ1-1, with D maybe TRBD1 (5 bases). The germline CDR1 and CDR2 sequences are GTSNPN and SVGIG (reference sequence). The V gene lost 0 bases and the J gene lost 6 bases, with 14 bases spanning the gap. The CDR3 sequence is 14 residues long. Supplemented by reference TRBV30 and TRBJ1-1, the full variable domain reads SQTIHQWPATLVQPVGSPLSLECTVEGTSNPNLYWYRQAAGRGLQLLFYSVGIGQISSEVPQNLSASRPQDRQFILSSKKLLLSDSGFYLCAWSVRSTGSEAFFGQGTRLTVV.

The chain links TRBV5-8 to TRBJ2-2; D is perhaps TRBD1 or TRBD2 (6 bases each). The CDR3 contains 13 residues. V was trimmed by 4 bases and J by 4 bases, leaving 8 bases between them. CDR1 and CDR2 (germline): SGHTS, YDEGEE. CDR3 sequence: CASSGGRTGELFF. The DNA of the CDR3 is TGTGCCAGCAGCGGGGGGCGCACCGGGGAGCTGTTTTTT.

This clonotype was seen a single time. V gene TRBV6-2 or TRBV6-3 combines with J gene TRBJ2-3; 8 bases line up with TRBD2. The CDR3 is 20 residues long. V lost 2 bases and J lost 1; bases outside the gene matches: 17. Germline lookup yields CDR1 MNHEY and CDR2 SVGEGT. In DNA form, the CDR3 reads TGTGCCAGCAGTTACGAGCTAGCGGGCGTTCCGCTGGGGGGCACAGATACGCAGTATTTT. This translates into CASSYELAGVPLGGTDTQYF.

This clonotype has ten or more counts. This chain links TRBV20-1 with TRBJ2-3; 8 nucleotides align to TRBD2. The CDR3 spans 16 residues. In germline, CDR1 is DFQATT, CDR2 SNEGSKA (reference sequence). The CDR3 region is CSGGVDSGATRSTQYF. The DNA for the CDR3 is TGCAGCGGCGGGGTGGATAGCGGGGCGACCCGGTCTACGCAGTATTTT.

This clonotype was recorded many times. J is TRBJ2-3 and V is TRBV5-1, with 9 bases matching TRBD2. V shed 2 bases, J shed 1 base, and the junction held 2 bases outside the gene matches. Per germline, CDR1 SGHRS and CDR2 YFSETQ. The CDR3 totals 15 residues. CDR3 sequence (DNA): TGCGCCAGCAGCTTTAGCGGGGGCCGCACAGATACGCAGTATTTT. Translating it yields CASSFSGGRTDTQYF.

V and J are TRBV7-2 and TRBJ2-5, with D perhaps matching TRBD2 (6 bases). The CDR3 extends over 15 amino acids. Germline values: CDR1 SGHTA, CDR2 FQGNSA. Trimming took off 6 bases at V and 5 bases at J, with 19 bases between the two ends. The CDR3 coding sequence is TGTGCCAGCAGTTCTAGTGGCGGGGAGTGGGAGACCCAGTACTTC. Translated: CASSSSGGEWETQYF.

The table lists this clonotype with many counts. The chain employs TRBV7-2 and TRBJ2-5, with 13 bases identical to TRBD2. CDR3 length: 17 residues. The germline V gene encodes CDR1 SGHTA and CDR2 FQGNSA. J lost 6 bases, V lost 5 bases, and 12 bases had no gene match. CDR3 sequence: CASSPGTSGAVTKTQYF. CDR3 DNA sequence: TGTGCCAGCAGCCCCGGGACTAGCGGGGCGGTTACTAAGACCCAGTACTTC.

V gene TRBV7-8 combines with J gene TRBJ1-1, with D possibly being TRBD1 (6 bases). Germline CDR1 is SGHVS and CDR2 is FQNEAQ. V was clipped by 5 bases and J by 3 bases, with 16 bases between them. The CDR3 covers 15 residues. The CDR3 reads CASSTRQVPYTEAFF. As DNA, the CDR3 is TGTGCCAGCAGCACCAGACAGGTCCCTTACACTGAAGCTTTCTTT.

V gene TRBV6-2 or TRBV6-3 combines with J gene TRBJ1-5, with a tentative D call TRBD1 (6 bases). Trimming removed 10 bases from V and 4 bases from J, with 20 bases in between. CDR3 length: 15 residues. CDR1 and CDR2 (germline): MNHEY, SVGEGT. Written as DNA, the CDR3 is TGTGCCACCAGAATTACAGGACAGCCTAATCAGCCCCAGCATTTT. Its translation is CATRITGQPNQPQHF.

This clonotype was seen many times. J is TRBJ2-3 and V is TRBV4-1; no firm D call. This CDR3 is 16 amino acids long. From germline, CDR1 is MGHRA and CDR2 YSYEKL. Trimming pared 1 base from V and 1 base from J, leaving 12 bases between. Here the CDR3 reads CASSQGDAWRTDTQYF. In nucleotides, the CDR3 is TGCGCCAGCAGCCAAGGAGACGCGTGGCGCACAGATACGCAGTATTTT.

Remarks on this clonotype: Just one base apart from a much larger clone, this may be a read error. As the CDR3 is not closed by the conserved phenylalanine or tryptophan, this likely results from a read error. This chain links TRBV4-3 with TRBJ2-1; the D gene is possibly TRBD2 (6 bases). Trimming removed 1 base from V and 10 bases from J, with 8 bases in between. Germline V gene data show CDR1 as LGHNA and CDR2 as YSLEER. There are 12 residues in the CDR3. CDR3 sequence (DNA): TGCGCCAGCAGCCAAGGCGGGGCCGAGCAGTTCGTC. Residues: CASSQGGAEQFV.

This clonotype was detected ten times or more. This chain connects TRBV7-2 to TRBJ2-7; D tentatively reads TRBD1 or TRBD2 (5 bases each). Germline V gives CDR1 SGHTA, CDR2 FQGNSA. Trimming took off 2 bases at V and 3 bases at J, with 11 bases between the two ends. The CDR3 totals 14 residues. In nucleotides, the CDR3 is TGTGCCAGCAGCTTAAGGGACGGATACTACGAGCAGTACTTC. Translation: CASSLRDGYYEQYF.

Remarks on this clonotype: This may come from a read error, since a much larger clone is one base off. This sequence joins TRBV7-6 and TRBJ2-7; 9 bases map to TRBD2. The J call may be wrong; the DNA end is better matched by TRBJ2-5. The CDR3 consists of 17 residues. CDR1 and CDR2 from the germline V gene are SGHVS and FNYEAQ. The CDR3: CASSSGPLAGRGGTQYF. DNA of the CDR3: TGTGCCAGCAGCTCCGGTCCCCTAGCGGGGAGGGGAGGGACCCAGTACTTC.

This clonotype was observed at least ten times. The V gene is TRBV7-8, the J gene TRBJ2-5; D perhaps matches TRBD1 (6 bases). V was shortened by 1 base and J by 6 bases, with 30 bases between the two germline ends. This CDR3 contains 20 residues. In germline, CDR1 is SGHVS, CDR2 FQNEAQ. The chain's CDR3 is CASSLVGRQVGRGPSKTQYF. The CDR3 bases are TGTGCCAGCAGCTTAGTGGGTAGGCAGGTAGGCAGGGGACCTTCGAAGACCCAGTACTTC. The full variable domain, in which reference TRBV7-8 and TRBJ2-5 provide the parts outside the CDR3, is GAGVSQSPRYKVAKRGQDVALRCDPISGHVSLFWYQQALGQGPEFLTYFQNEAQLDKSGLPSDRFFAERPEGSVSTLKIQRTQQEDSAVYLCASSLVGRQVGRGPSKTQYFGPGTRLLVL.

This clonotype was seen a single time. The chain joins TRBV5-1 to TRBJ1-2; D may be TRBD1 (6 bases). Germline CDR1 reads SGHRS; CDR2 reads YFSETQ. Between the trimmed V and J ends, which lost 4 bases and 11 bases, there was a span of 18 bases. The CDR3 consists of 13 residues. CDR3 residues: CASSESGERGYTF. For the CDR3, the DNA is TGCGCCAGCAGCGAGTCAGGGGAACGTGGTTACACCTTC.